Presented here are 8 T cell receptor beta chains from one specimen sequenced in a study of shared clonotypes between healthy human individuals. Clones were sequenced by immunoSEQ multiplex PCR, and TCRdb holds only the in-frame ones, with some missing. The sample records about 2.1 million clones, about 92% being singletons. Terminally differentiated effector memory CD45RA+ cells were left out of the naive CD8 fraction, which was CD45RO-negative and positively selected for CCR7. Input material: naive CD8+ T cells from PBMCs. Receptors originate from a man aged 18 to 29 in good health. Some clones in this sample may be carry-over from other donors' samples.

The V call is TRBV29-1, the J call TRBJ2-7, with D tentatively TRBD1 (6 bases). Germline V gives CDR1 SQVTM, CDR2 ANQGSEA. The V end lost 5 bases, the J end lost 3 bases, and 11 bases lay between the germline ends. This CDR3 spans 12 amino acids. The CDR3 sequence: CSVIQGYYEQYF. In DNA form, the CDR3 reads TGCAGCGTTATACAGGGATACTACGAGCAGTACTTC.

This clone was seen only once. In the same sample, other DNA sequences code for this CDR3. This sequence joins TRBV5-1 and TRBJ2-7; TRBD2 agrees at 11 bases. V lost 0 bases, J lost 5 bases, and 1 base stayed unmatched. Germline CDR1 is SGHRS and CDR2 is YFSETQ. This CDR3 region has 14 residues. DNA for the CDR3: TGCGCCAGCAGCTTGGGACTAGCGGGGCACGAGCAGTACTTC. This gives the protein CASSLGLAGHEQYF.

CDR3 sequence reads: CAWRQGSNQPQHF. CDR3 bases: TGTGCCTGGCGACAGGGGAGCAATCAGCCCCAGCATTTT. The V call is TRBV30, the J call TRBJ1-5; 8 nucleotides align to TRBD1. V shed 5 bases and J 1 base; nucleotides not matched to a gene: 1. The germline gives CDR1 GTSNPN, CDR2 SVGIG (reference sequence). This CDR3 is 13 amino acids long.

The chain joins TRBV28 to TRBJ2-1; D unresolved. V was cut by 6 bases and J by 4 bases, with 13 bases left in between. CDR1 and CDR2 (germline): MDHEN, SYDVKM. The CDR3 is made up of 14 amino acids. CDR3 in amino acids: CASSFILIYNEQFF. The CDR3 DNA sequence: TGTGCCAGCAGCTTTATACTGATATACAATGAGCAGTTCTTC. Full variable domain (rest looked up from reference TRBV28 and TRBJ2-1): DVKVTQSSRYLVKRTGEKVFLECVQDMDHENMFWYRQDPGLGLRLIYFSYDVKMKEKGDIPEGYSVSREKKERFSLILESASTNQTSMYLCASSFILIYNEQFFGPGTRLTVL.

The genes are TRBV7-9 and TRBJ2-3; 11 nucleotides line up with TRBD2. V shed 3 bases, J shed 5 bases, and the junction held 7 bases outside the gene matches. CDR1 SEHNR and CDR2 FQNEAQ come from the germline V gene (reference sequence). There are 16 residues in the CDR3. Here the CDR3 reads CASSLSGLADKDTQYF. CDR3 DNA sequence: TGTGCCAGCAGCTTGTCGGGACTAGCGGACAAAGATACGCAGTATTTT.

This sequence joins TRBV19 and TRBJ2-5; no clear D gene. V shed 0 bases and J shed 3 bases, with 8 bases lying between them. This CDR3 comprises 14 residues. CDR1 is LNHDA and CDR2 is SQIVND in the germline V gene (reference sequence). CDR3 in amino acids: CASSIDHTEETQYF. The CDR3 DNA is TGTGCCAGTAGTATAGATCACACAGAAGAGACCCAGTACTTC.

V usage is TRBV4-3 and J usage is TRBJ1-3, with D possibly TRBD1 on 5 matching bases. CDR1 is LGHNA and CDR2 is YSLEER in the germline V gene. This CDR3 spans 18 amino acids. Trimming removed 0 bases from V and 2 bases from J, with 17 bases in between. The CDR3 loop reads CASSQDWGRRGPGNTIYF. CDR3 coding DNA: TGCGCCAGCAGCCAAGATTGGGGCCGACGGGGACCTGGAAACACCATATATTTT.

The CDR3 DNA reads TGTGCCAGCAGCCAGCGACTAGCGGGAACCTACGAGCAGTACTTC. It codes for CASSQRLAGTYEQYF. The V gene is TRBV14, the J gene TRBJ2-7; 11 nucleotides line up with TRBD2. After removal of 3 bases from V and 2 bases from J, the junction contained 3 bases not matched to a gene. Germline V gives CDR1 SGHDN, CDR2 FVKESK. The CDR3 spans 15 residues. The full variable domain, rest sourced from reference TRBV14 and TRBJ2-7, is EAGVTQFPSHSVIEKGQTVTLRCDPISGHDNLYWYRRVMGKEIKFLLHFVKESKQDESGMPNNRFLAERTGGTYSTLKVQPAELEDSGVYFCASSQRLAGTYEQYFGPGTRLTVT.